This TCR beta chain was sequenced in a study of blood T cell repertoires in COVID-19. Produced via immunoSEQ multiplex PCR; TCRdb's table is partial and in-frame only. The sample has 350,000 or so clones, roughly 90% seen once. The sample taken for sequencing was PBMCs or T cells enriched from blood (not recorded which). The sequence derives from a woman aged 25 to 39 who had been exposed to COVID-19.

The CDR3 region is CASSSSTSGTYEQYF. For the CDR3, the DNA is TGTGCCAGCAGTTCCTCGACTAGCGGGACCTACGAGCAGTACTTC. V and J are TRBV28 and TRBJ2-7; 11 nucleotides match TRBD2. Trimming cost V 4 bases and J 2 bases; bases outside gene matches: 4. The CDR3 has 15 residues. Germline loops: CDR1 MDHEN, CDR2 SYDVKM.